The rows below give T cell receptor beta chains drawn from one sample of a study of blood T cell repertoires in COVID-19. Method: immunoSEQ multiplex PCR; TCRdb's copy keeps in-frame clones and lacks some. The sample contains under 550,000 clones, 70% to 90% of which appear only once. The sequenced sample consisted of peripheral blood. These receptor sequences come from a man younger than 30 with COVID-19, enrolled during active disease. CDR3s leave out the opening cysteine and the closing phenylalanine or tryptophan.

>TRBJ1-1|TRBV4-2
ASSETTGLGGSTEAF
>TRBJ1-3|TRBV4-1
ASSQARKGAGNTIY
>TRBJ1-2|TRBV10-2
ASSPNENYGYT
>TRBJ1-1|TRBV25-1
ASSDRATEAF
>TRBJ2-2|TRBV13
ASSSSDRGTGELF
>TRBJ2-7|TRBV5-5
ASSLAYRDTGEQY
>TRBJ2-7|TRBV7-8
ASSLANRAGEQY
>TRBJ1-1|TRBV11-2
ASSLRGPLMNTEAF
>TRBJ1-6|TRBV2
ASRRVRGLH
>TRBJ1-1|TRBV4-2
ASSQDSRRTTEAF
>TRBJ1-5|TRBV2
ASSERQGNQPQH